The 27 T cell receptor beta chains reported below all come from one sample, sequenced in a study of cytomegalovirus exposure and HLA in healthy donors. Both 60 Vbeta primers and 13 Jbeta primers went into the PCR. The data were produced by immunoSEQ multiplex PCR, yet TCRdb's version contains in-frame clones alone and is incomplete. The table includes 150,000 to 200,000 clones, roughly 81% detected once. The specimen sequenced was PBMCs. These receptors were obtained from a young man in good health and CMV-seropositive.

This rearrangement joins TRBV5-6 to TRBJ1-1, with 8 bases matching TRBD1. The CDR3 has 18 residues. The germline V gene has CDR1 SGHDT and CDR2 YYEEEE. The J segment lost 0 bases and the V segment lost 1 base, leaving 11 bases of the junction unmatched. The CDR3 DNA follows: TGTGCCAGCAGCTTGTTTGGCAGGGGGCCAGGGATGAACACTGAAGCTTTCTTT. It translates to CASSLFGRGPGMNTEAFF.

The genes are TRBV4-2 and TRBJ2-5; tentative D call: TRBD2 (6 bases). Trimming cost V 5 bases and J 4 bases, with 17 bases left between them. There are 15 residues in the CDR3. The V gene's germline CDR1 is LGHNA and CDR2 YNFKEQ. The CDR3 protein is CASSDGASAGETQYF. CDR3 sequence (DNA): TGTGCCAGCAGCGATGGGGCTAGCGCGGGAGAGACCCAGTACTTC.

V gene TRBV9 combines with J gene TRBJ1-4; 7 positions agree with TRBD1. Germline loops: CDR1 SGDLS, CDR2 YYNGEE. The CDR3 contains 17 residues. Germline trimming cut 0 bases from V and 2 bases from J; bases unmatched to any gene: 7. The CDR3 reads CASSVETGSFTNEKLFF. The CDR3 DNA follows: TGTGCCAGCAGCGTAGAGACAGGGAGTTTTACTAATGAAAAACTGTTTTTT.

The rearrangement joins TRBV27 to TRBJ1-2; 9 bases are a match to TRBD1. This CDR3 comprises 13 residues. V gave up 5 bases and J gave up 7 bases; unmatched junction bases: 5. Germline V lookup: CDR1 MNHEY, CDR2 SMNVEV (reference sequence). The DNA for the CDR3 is TGTGCCAGCAGTCTCGGACAGGGGACTGGCTACACCTTC. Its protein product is CASSLGQGTGYTF.

CDR3 DNA: TGTGCCAGCAGCCAACAGACAGGGGGCTACGAGCAGTACTTC. This encodes CASSQQTGGYEQYF. The chain is built from TRBV4-2 and TRBJ2-7; 9 nucleotides line up with TRBD1. The CDR3 is 14 residues long. With V trimmed by 2 bases and J by 3 bases, 2 bases remained unmatched. Germline CDR1 and CDR2: LGHNA and YNFKEQ.

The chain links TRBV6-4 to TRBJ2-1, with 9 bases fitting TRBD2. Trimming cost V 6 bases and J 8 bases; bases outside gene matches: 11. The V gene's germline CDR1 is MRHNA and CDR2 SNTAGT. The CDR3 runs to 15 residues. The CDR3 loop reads CASSPSSGGSHEQFF. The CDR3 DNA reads TGTGCCAGCAGCCCTTCCAGCGGGGGGTCACATGAGCAGTTCTTC.

CDR3 amino acids: CASSPPGRVGNSPLHF. For the CDR3, the DNA is TGTGCCAGCTCACCACCGGGCAGGGTTGGCAATTCACCCCTCCACTTT. The chain joins TRBV18 to TRBJ1-6; a weak D match, TRBD1 (5 bases). This CDR3 is 16 amino acids long. Per the germline V gene, CDR1 is KGHSH and CDR2 is LQKENI. Trimming removed 0 bases from V and 7 bases from J, with 13 bases in between.

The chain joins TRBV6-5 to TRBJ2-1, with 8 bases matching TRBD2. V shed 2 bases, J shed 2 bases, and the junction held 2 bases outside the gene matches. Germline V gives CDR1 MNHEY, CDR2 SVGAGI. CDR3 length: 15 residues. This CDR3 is CASSYGGGPYNEQFF. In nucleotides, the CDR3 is TGTGCCAGCAGTTACGGCGGGGGGCCCTACAATGAGCAGTTCTTC.

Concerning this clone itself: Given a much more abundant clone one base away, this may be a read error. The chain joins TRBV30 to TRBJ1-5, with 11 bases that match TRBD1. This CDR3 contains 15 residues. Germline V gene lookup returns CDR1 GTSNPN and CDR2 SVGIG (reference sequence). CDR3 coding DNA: TGTGTCTGGAGTTCCGGGACAGGGGGGATTCAGCCCCAGCATTTT. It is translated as CVWSSGTGGIQPQHF.

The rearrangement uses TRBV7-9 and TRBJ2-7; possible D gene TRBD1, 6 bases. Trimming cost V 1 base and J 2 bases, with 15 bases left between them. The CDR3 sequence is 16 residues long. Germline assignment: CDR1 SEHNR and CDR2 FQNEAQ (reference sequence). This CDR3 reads CASSLGPSGETYEQYF. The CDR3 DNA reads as TGTGCCAGCAGCTTAGGCCCCTCAGGGGAAACCTACGAGCAGTACTTC. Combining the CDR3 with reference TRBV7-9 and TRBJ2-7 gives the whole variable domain DTGVSQNPRHKITKRGQNVTFRCDPISEHNRLYWYRQTLGQGPEFLTYFQNEAQLEKSRLLSDRFSAERPKGSFSTLEIQRTEQGDSAMYLCASSLGPSGETYEQYFGPGTRLTVT.

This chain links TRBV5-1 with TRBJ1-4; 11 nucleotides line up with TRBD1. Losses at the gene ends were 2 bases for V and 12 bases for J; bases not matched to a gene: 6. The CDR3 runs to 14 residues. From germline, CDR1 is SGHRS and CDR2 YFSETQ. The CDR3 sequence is CASSLGTGGGQLFF. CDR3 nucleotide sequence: TGCGCCAGCAGCTTAGGGACAGGGGGGGGACAACTGTTTTTT.

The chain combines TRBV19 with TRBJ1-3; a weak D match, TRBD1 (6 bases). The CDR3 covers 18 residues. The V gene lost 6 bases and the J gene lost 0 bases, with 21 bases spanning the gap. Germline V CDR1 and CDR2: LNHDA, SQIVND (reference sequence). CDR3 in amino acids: CASSPTGTLMSSGNTIYF. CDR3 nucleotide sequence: TGTGCCAGTAGCCCAACCGGGACACTAATGAGCTCTGGAAACACCATATATTTT. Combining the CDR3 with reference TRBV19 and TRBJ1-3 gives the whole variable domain DGGITQSPKYLFRKEGQNVTLSCEQNLNHDAMYWYRQDPGQGLRLIYYSQIVNDFQKGDIAEGYSVSREKKESFPLTVTSAQKNPTAFYLCASSPTGTLMSSGNTIYFGEGSWLTVV.

Here the CDR3 reads CASSWRDRNTEAFF. Here the CDR3 DNA reads TGTGCCAGCAGCTGGAGGGACCGGAACACTGAAGCTTTCTTT. V and J are TRBV5-5 and TRBJ1-1, with a weak D call TRBD1 (5 bases). Trimming stripped 3 bases from V and 1 base from J, with 10 bases between. Germline V gene data show CDR1 as SGHKS and CDR2 as YYEKEE (reference sequence). The CDR3 sequence is 14 residues long.

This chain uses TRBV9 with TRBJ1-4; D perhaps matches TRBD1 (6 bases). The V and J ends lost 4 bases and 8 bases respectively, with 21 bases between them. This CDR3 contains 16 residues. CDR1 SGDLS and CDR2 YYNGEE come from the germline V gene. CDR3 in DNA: TGTGCCAGCAGCCCATCCTTGCCGGGACAACACGAAAAACTGTTTTTT. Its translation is CASSPSLPGQHEKLFF. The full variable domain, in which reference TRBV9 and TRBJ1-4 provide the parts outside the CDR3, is DSGVTQTPKHLITATGQRVTLRCSPRSGDLSVYWYQQSLDQGLQFLIQYYNGEERAKGNILERFSAQQFPDLHSELNLSSLELGDSALYFCASSPSLPGQHEKLFFGSGTQLSVL.

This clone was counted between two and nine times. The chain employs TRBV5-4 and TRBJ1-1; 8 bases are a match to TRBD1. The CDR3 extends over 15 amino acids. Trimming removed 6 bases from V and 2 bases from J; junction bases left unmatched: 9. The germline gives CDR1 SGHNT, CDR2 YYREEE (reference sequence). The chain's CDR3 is CASTSYGQGNTEAFF. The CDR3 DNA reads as TGTGCCAGCACCTCCTATGGACAGGGAAACACTGAAGCTTTCTTT.

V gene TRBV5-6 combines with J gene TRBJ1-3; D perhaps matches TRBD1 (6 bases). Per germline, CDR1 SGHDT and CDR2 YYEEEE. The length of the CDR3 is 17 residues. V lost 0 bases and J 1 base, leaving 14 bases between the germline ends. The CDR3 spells CASSLVSGGLSGNTIYF. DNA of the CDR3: TGTGCCAGCAGCTTGGTGTCCGGGGGGCTATCTGGAAACACCATATATTTT. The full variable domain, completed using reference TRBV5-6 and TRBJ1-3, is DAGVTQSPTHLIKTRGQQVTLRCSPKSGHDTVSWYQQALGQGPQFIFQYYEEEERQRGNFPDRFSGHQFPNYSSELNVNALLLGDSALYLCASSLVSGGLSGNTIYFGEGSWLTVV.

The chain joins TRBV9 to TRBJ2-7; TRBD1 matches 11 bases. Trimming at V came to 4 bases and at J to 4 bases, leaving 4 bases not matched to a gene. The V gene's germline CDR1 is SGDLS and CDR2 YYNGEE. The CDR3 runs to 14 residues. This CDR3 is CASSLRDRGYEQYF. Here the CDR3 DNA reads TGTGCCAGCAGCCTACGGGACAGGGGGTACGAGCAGTACTTC. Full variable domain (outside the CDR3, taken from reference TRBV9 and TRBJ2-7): DSGVTQTPKHLITATGQRVTLRCSPRSGDLSVYWYQQSLDQGLQFLIQYYNGEERAKGNILERFSAQQFPDLHSELNLSSLELGDSALYFCASSLRDRGYEQYFGPGTRLTVT.

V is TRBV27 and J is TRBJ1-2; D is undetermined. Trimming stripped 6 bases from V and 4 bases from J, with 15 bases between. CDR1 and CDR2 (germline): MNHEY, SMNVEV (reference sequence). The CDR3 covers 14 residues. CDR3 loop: CASSPYQNSYGYTF. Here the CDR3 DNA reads TGTGCCAGCAGCCCTTATCAGAATTCCTATGGCTACACCTTC.

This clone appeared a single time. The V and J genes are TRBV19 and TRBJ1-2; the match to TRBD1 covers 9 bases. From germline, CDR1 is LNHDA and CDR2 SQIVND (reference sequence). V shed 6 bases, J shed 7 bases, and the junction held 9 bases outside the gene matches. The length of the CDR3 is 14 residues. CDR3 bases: TGTGCCAGTAGGTCCCGGGACAGGGACCTTGGCTACACCTTC. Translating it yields CASRSRDRDLGYTF.

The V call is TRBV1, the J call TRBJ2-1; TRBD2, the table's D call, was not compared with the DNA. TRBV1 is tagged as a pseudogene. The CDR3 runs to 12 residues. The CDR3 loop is CTSSPVWYEQFF. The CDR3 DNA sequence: TGCACCAGCAGCCCGGTCTGGTATGAGCAGTTCTTC.

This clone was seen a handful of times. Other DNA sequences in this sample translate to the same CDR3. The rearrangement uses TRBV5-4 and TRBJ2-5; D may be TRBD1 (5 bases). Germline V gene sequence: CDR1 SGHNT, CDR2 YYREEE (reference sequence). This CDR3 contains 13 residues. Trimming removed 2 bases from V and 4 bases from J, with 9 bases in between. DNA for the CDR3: TGTGCCAGCAGCTTCCAGGGTGGAGAGACCCAGTACTTC. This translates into CASSFQGGETQYF.

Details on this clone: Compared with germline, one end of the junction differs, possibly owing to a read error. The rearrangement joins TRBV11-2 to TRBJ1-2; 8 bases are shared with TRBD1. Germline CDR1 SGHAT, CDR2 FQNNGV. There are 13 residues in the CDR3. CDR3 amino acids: CASSSTPTATGAF. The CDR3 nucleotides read TGTGCCAGCAGCTCCACCCCTACGGCGACAGGGGCCTTC.

The CDR3 region is CASSPGNYEQYF. Written as DNA, the CDR3 is TGTGCCAGCAGTCCCGGGAACTACGAGCAGTACTTC. The rearrangement links TRBV28 to TRBJ2-7; a possible D gene is TRBD2 (5 bases). V lost 5 bases to trimming and J lost 3 bases, with 8 bases between them. Germline loops: CDR1 MDHEN, CDR2 SYDVKM. The CDR3 loop spans 12 amino acids. The full variable domain, with the rest looked up from reference TRBV28 and TRBJ2-7, is DVKVTQSSRYLVKRTGEKVFLECVQDMDHENMFWYRQDPGLGLRLIYFSYDVKMKEKGDIPEGYSVSREKKERFSLILESASTNQTSMYLCASSPGNYEQYFGPGTRLTVT.

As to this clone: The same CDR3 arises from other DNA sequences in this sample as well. The CDR3 nucleotides read TGTGCCAGCTCACCCCCAGCGGGGGCGGGCGAGCAGTACTTC. It translates to CASSPPAGAGEQYF. The V gene is TRBV18, the J gene TRBJ2-7; 8 positions match TRBD2. The CDR3 length is 14 residues. Germline CDR1 reads KGHSH; CDR2 reads LQKENI. V was clipped by 3 bases and J by 6 bases; unmatched bases: 7.

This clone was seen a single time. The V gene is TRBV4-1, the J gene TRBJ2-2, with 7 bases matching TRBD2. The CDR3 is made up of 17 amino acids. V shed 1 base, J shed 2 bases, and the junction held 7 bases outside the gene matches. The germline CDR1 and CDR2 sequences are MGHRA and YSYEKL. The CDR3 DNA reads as TGCGCCAGCAGCCAAGGGGAGGGCTTCCGAAACACCGGGGAGCTGTTTTTT. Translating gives CASSQGEGFRNTGELFF.

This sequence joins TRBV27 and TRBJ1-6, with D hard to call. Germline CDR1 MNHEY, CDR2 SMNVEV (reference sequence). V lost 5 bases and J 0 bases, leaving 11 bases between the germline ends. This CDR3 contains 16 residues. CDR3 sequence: CASSLMTNSYNSPLHF. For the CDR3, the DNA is TGTGCCAGCAGTCTGATGACAAACTCCTATAATTCACCCCTCCACTTT.

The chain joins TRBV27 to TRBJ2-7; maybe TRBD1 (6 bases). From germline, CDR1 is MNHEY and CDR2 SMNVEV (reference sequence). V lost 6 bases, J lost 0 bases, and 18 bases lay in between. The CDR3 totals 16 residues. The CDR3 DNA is TGTGCCAGCAGCCTCTCCGCAGGGGTCATCTCCTACGAGCAGTACTTC. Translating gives CASSLSAGVISYEQYF.